These 19 T cell receptor beta chains were all obtained from the same sample, sequenced in a study of blood T cells in healthy people across ages. PCR was performed a second time for roughly 7 to 11 cycles using a sample-barcoded 5' primer and a J-beta primer mix. TCRdb re-called the 5' RACE reads through MiXCR, storing one row per CDR3 protein. Counted here are more than 900,000 distinct CDR3 sequences, 20% to 25% occurring once; the ten biggest clones make up less than 0.75%. These same records also appear under a second study, on T cells of mothers and their children.

Sequencing used blood. The origin of the receptors is a girl aged 2 to 9 in good health.

The table lists this clonotype with a few counts. The chain combines TRBV10-3 with TRBJ1-2; perhaps TRBD1 as D (6 bases). The CDR3 contains 14 residues. The V end lost 0 bases, the J end lost 6 bases, and 11 bases lay between the germline ends. Germline lookup yields CDR1 ENHRY and CDR2 SYGVKD. CDR3 in amino acids: CAISESRGAHGYTF. DNA for the CDR3: TGTGCCATCAGTGAGTCGAGGGGGGCGCATGGCTACACCTTC.

The chain uses TRBV20-1 and TRBJ1-5; TRBD1 matches 7 bases. Germline V gene sequence: CDR1 DFQATT, CDR2 SNEGSKA (reference sequence). The CDR3 is 14 residues long. Trimming removed 1 base from V and 5 bases from J; junction bases left unmatched: 5. This CDR3 is CSARGRTGDQPQHF. The CDR3, as DNA: TGCAGTGCTAGAGGGAGGACAGGTGATCAGCCCCAGCATTTT.

This clonotype has only a few counts. The V call is TRBV12-3 or TRBV12-4, the J call TRBJ2-7; 7 bases are a match to TRBD2. This CDR3 is 16 amino acids long. Trimming cost V 2 bases and J 3 bases; bases outside gene matches: 10. The CDR3 loop reads CASSLMEGLRFYEQYF. The CDR3 DNA follows: TGTGCCAGCAGTTTAATGGAGGGACTACGATTCTACGAGCAGTACTTC.

This rearrangement joins TRBV20-1 to TRBJ2-1, with 10 bases that match TRBD2. Trimming cost V 0 bases and J 5 bases; bases outside gene matches: 4. This CDR3 spans 15 amino acids. CDR1 is DFQATT and CDR2 is SNEGSKA in the germline V gene (reference sequence). The CDR3 sequence: CSAREAGGIDNEQFF. CDR3 DNA sequence: TGCAGTGCTAGAGAAGCGGGAGGGATAGACAATGAGCAGTTCTTC.

This clonotype was observed a handful of times. This rearrangement joins TRBV20-1 to TRBJ2-7; D assignment may be TRBD1 or TRBD2 (5 bases each). CDR3 length equals 14 residues. Trimming cost V 5 bases and J 0 bases, with 14 bases left between them. Germline V CDR1 and CDR2: DFQATT, SNEGSKA (reference sequence). The CDR3: CSAPRDRSSYEQYF. The CDR3 DNA reads TGCAGTGCTCCCCGGGACCGGAGCTCCTACGAGCAGTACTTC.

The table lists this clonotype with a few counts. This sequence may be a read error, since a much larger clone differs from it by one base. This sequence joins TRBV6-5 and TRBJ2-5; D gene ambiguous. The DNA matches TRBJ2-7 better at its end, which makes the J call doubtful. Germline values: CDR1 MNHEY, CDR2 SVGAGI. The CDR3 runs 14 residues. CDR3: CASSYIDGVYEQYF. The CDR3, as DNA: TGTGCCAGCAGTTACATCGACGGAGTCTACGAGCAGTACTTC.

The genes are TRBV27 and TRBJ2-7; 12 bases line up with TRBD2. Germline V gene sequence: CDR1 MNHEY, CDR2 SMNVEV (reference sequence). This CDR3 comprises 16 residues. V lost 5 bases, J lost 5 bases, and 10 bases stayed unmatched. The CDR3 coding sequence is TGTGCCAGCAGTCCCTTACTAGCGGGAGGTTTGCACGAGCAGTACTTC. As protein: CASSPLLAGGLHEQYF.

This clonotype has a handful of counts. V is TRBV12-5 and J is TRBJ2-5; a weak D match, TRBD1 (6 bases). This CDR3 region has 15 residues. Trimming pared 1 base from V and 4 bases from J, leaving 13 bases between. In germline, CDR1 is LGHNT, CDR2 FRNRAP. CDR3 coding DNA: TGTGCTAGTGGTTTGGGGCGAGGGGGTGGAGAGACCCAGTACTTC. As protein: CASGLGRGGGETQYF.

V is TRBV6-6 and J is TRBJ1-6, with D perhaps matching TRBD1 (5 bases). TRBJ1-5 matches the DNA end more closely, so the J call is doubtful. Germline V CDR1 and CDR2: MNHNY, SVGAGI (reference sequence). This CDR3 has 15 residues. Here the CDR3 DNA reads TGTGCCAGCAGTTACGGCAGGGAGGTGGGTCAGCCCCAGCATTTT. This codes for CASSYGREVGQPQHF.

This clonotype was seen a handful of times. V and J are TRBV9 and TRBJ2-1; the D gene is possibly TRBD2 (6 bases). CDR3 length: 16 residues. The V gene's germline CDR1 is SGDLS and CDR2 YYNGEE. The ends were cut back, 0 bases at V and 7 bases at J, with 17 bases in the middle. The CDR3 loop reads CASSVEGGAPENEQFF. CDR3 bases: TGTGCCAGCAGCGTAGAGGGCGGGGCGCCCGAAAATGAGCAGTTCTTC.

The genes are TRBV10-3 and TRBJ2-1, with 10 bases aligning to TRBD2. Germline CDR1 is ENHRY and CDR2 is SYGVKD. This CDR3 comprises 17 residues. V was pared by 0 bases and J by 6 bases, with 8 bases of the junction left unmatched. The CDR3: CAISESLGVAGGNEQFF. The CDR3 coding sequence is TGTGCCATCAGTGAGTCGTTGGGTGTAGCGGGGGGCAATGAGCAGTTCTTC.

This clonotype was detected many times. J is TRBJ2-5 and V is TRBV6-5; D assignment may be TRBD1 or TRBD2 (5 bases each). Germline loops: CDR1 MNHEY, CDR2 SVGAGI. V was cut by 5 bases and J by 5 bases, with 12 bases left in between. The CDR3 contains 13 residues. The CDR3 region is CASSRGFGETQYF. As DNA, the CDR3 is TGTGCCAGCAGTCGGGGCTTTGGGGAGACCCAGTACTTC.

This clonotype was seen only a few times. Sequence at one end of the junction differs from germline and may be a read error. The V gene is TRBV2, the J gene TRBJ1-6; TRBD1 matches at 9 bases. CDR3 size: 13 residues. Germline loops: CDR1 SNHLY, CDR2 FYNNEI. The CDR3 is CASIGTGNLPLHF. The CDR3 nucleotides are TGTGCCAGCATAGGGACAGGGAATTTACCCCTCCACTTT.

There are many counts of this clonotype. The rearrangement links TRBV4-1 to TRBJ2-1; D perhaps matches TRBD1 (6 bases). V lost 2 bases to trimming and J lost 6 bases, with 11 bases between them. Germline V gene sequence: CDR1 MGHRA, CDR2 YSYEKL. The CDR3 loop spans 14 amino acids. CDR3: CASSQPTDSNEQFF. The CDR3, as DNA: TGCGCCAGCAGCCAACCCACGGACAGCAATGAGCAGTTCTTC.

The V call is TRBV9, the J call TRBJ2-5, with 13 bases aligning to TRBD2. TRBJ2-1 explains the end of the DNA better; the J call may be wrong. Per the germline V gene, CDR1 is SGDLS and CDR2 is YYNGEE. The CDR3 runs 16 residues. CDR3 region: CASTQTLLAGGGEQFF. Written as DNA, the CDR3 is TGTGCCAGCACCCAAACCTTACTAGCGGGAGGGGGTGAGCAGTTCTTC.

This clonotype came up a few times. A junction boundary mismatches the germline segment, possibly from a read error. The V gene is TRBV15, the J gene TRBJ2-1; D may be TRBD2 (7 bases). The CDR3 runs to 11 residues. In germline, CDR1 is LNHNV, CDR2 YYDKDF (reference sequence). The CDR3 nucleotides read TGTGCCACCAGCAAGGGGGGGGGTGAAGTCTTC. Encoded protein: CATSKGGGEVF.

This chain uses TRBV25-1 with TRBJ1-6; D remains unclear. V lost 10 bases to trimming and J lost 9 bases, with 16 bases between them. Germline values: CDR1 MGHDK, CDR2 SYGVNS. There are 13 residues in the CDR3. The CDR3 loop is CATRDFGSSPLHF. The CDR3 DNA reads as TGTGCCACGCGGGATTTCGGGAGTTCACCCCTCCACTTT.

This chain connects TRBV6-2 or TRBV6-3 to TRBJ2-7; D remains ambiguous. Germline CDR1 reads MNHEY; CDR2 reads SVGEGT. V lost 5 bases and J lost 0, with 17 bases in between. This CDR3 has 16 residues. The CDR3 DNA follows: TGTGCCAGCAGTCAACTGACGGACGGCTTCTCCTACGAGCAGTACTTC. Protein sequence: CASSQLTDGFSYEQYF.

This clonotype was counted a few times. V gene TRBV12-3 or TRBV12-4 combines with J gene TRBJ2-3, with D unresolved. CDR3 length equals 13 residues. Trimming left V 1 base short and J 4 bases short, with 6 bases between. The CDR3 loop is CASSLGPPDTQYF. CDR3 nucleotide sequence: TGTGCCAGCAGTTTAGGTCCACCAGATACGCAGTATTTT.